These 25 T cell receptor beta chains were sequenced from one sample in a study of blood T cell repertoires in COVID-19. Clones were sequenced by immunoSEQ multiplex PCR, and TCRdb holds only the in-frame ones, with some missing. The sample has just over 300,000 clones, approximately 83% seen once. Sample: PBMCs or T cells enriched from blood (not recorded which). The receptor set was obtained from a man younger than 40 who had recovered from COVID-19.

The chain recombines TRBV5-5 with TRBJ2-1; D may be TRBD2 (6 bases). V lost 3 bases to trimming and J lost 0 bases, with 13 bases between them. Germline CDR1 reads SGHKS; CDR2 reads YYEKEE (reference sequence). The CDR3 has 16 residues. The CDR3 is CASSSLGLSSYNEQFF. CDR3 nucleotide sequence: TGTGCCAGCAGCTCGCTCGGACTAAGCTCCTACAATGAGCAGTTCTTC.

The chain couples TRBV12-5 to TRBJ1-1, with D perhaps matching TRBD1 (5 bases). Per the germline V gene, CDR1 is LGHNT and CDR2 is FRNRAP. Deletions cut 3 bases from V and 8 bases from J, with 16 bases between. CDR3 length: 14 residues. This CDR3 is CASGLTQGAAEAFF. For the CDR3, the DNA is TGTGCTAGTGGTTTAACGCAGGGCGCCGCAGAAGCTTTCTTT. Combining the CDR3 with reference TRBV12-5 and TRBJ1-1 gives the whole variable domain DARVTQTPRHKVTEMGQEVTMRCQPILGHNTVFWYRQTMMQGLELLAYFRNRAPLDDSGMPKDRFSAEMPDATLATLKIQPSEPRDSAVYFCASGLTQGAAEAFFGQGTRLTVV.

The rearrangement joins TRBV5-1 to TRBJ2-7; 10 bases are a match to TRBD1. V was pared by 4 bases and J by 7 bases, with 8 bases of the junction left unmatched. Looked up from germline, CDR1 is SGHRS and CDR2 is YFSETQ. CDR3 size: 14 residues. The CDR3 loop reads CASSHGQGVGEQYF. In DNA form, the CDR3 reads TGCGCCAGCAGCCACGGACAGGGGGTGGGTGAGCAGTACTTC. The full variable domain, in which reference TRBV5-1 and TRBJ2-7 provide the parts outside the CDR3, is KAGVTQTPRYLIKTRGQQVTLSCSPISGHRSVSWYQQTPGQGLQFLFEYFSETQRNKGNFPGRFSGRQFSNSRSEMNVSTLELGDSALYLCASSHGQGVGEQYFGPGTRLTVT.

This clone was observed a few times. J is TRBJ1-2 and V is TRBV7-2; 8 bases map to TRBD1. The V and J ends lost 1 base and 8 bases, in that order; junction bases with no gene match: 6. Germline CDR1 reads SGHTA; CDR2 reads FQGNSA. The CDR3 spans 14 residues. Here the CDR3 DNA reads TGTGCCAGCAGCTTAGTCACAGGGGGGCAAGGCTACACCTTC. This translates into CASSLVTGGQGYTF. The whole variable domain, filled in from reference TRBV7-2 and TRBJ1-2, reads GAGVSQSPSNKVTEKGKDVELRCDPISGHTALYWYRQSLGQGLEFLIYFQGNSAPDKSGLPSDRFSAERTGGSVSTLTIQRTQQEDSAVYLCASSLVTGGQGYTFGSGTRLTVV.

The V and J genes are TRBV3-1 (or the pseudogene TRBV3-2) and TRBJ2-1; 9 bases fit TRBD1. Germline lookup yields CDR1 LGHDT and CDR2 YNNKEL (reference sequence). The CDR3 length is 13 residues. The V gene end was trimmed by 4 bases and the J gene end by 7 bases; junction bases not matched to a gene: 2. DNA for the CDR3: TGTGCCAGCAGCCGGGACAGGGCTAATGAGCAGTTCTTC. It codes for CASSRDRANEQFF.

The rearrangement joins TRBV19 to TRBJ1-2, with D possibly TRBD1 on 6 matching bases. Germline V gene data show CDR1 as LNHDA and CDR2 as SQIVND (reference sequence). V lost 3 bases and J lost 4, with 15 bases in between. This CDR3 has 15 residues. The CDR3 DNA is TGTGCCAGTAGTATCTCCAGGGGCCAGAGCTATGGCTACACCTTC. Its translation is CASSISRGQSYGYTF.

This clone has only one observation. The CDR3 sequence: CASSYSGQRNNEQFF. The CDR3 DNA reads TGTGCCAGCAGTTACTCGGGACAGAGAAACAATGAGCAGTTCTTC. The chain uses TRBV6-5 and TRBJ2-1, with 7 bases that match TRBD1. Per germline, CDR1 MNHEY and CDR2 SVGAGI. V lost 0 bases, J lost 5 bases, and 4 bases stayed unmatched. The CDR3 is made up of 15 amino acids.

V usage is TRBV6-5 and J usage is TRBJ1-1, with 12 bases that match TRBD1. Germline V gene data show CDR1 as MNHEY and CDR2 as SVGAGI. This CDR3 is built from 16 residues. The junction had 6 bases not matched to a gene; V was cut back by 4 bases and J by 3 bases. The CDR3 spells CASSSGTGGLDTEAFF. CDR3 in DNA: TGTGCCAGCAGTTCCGGGACAGGGGGCTTGGACACTGAAGCTTTCTTT.

V usage is TRBV7-8 and J usage is TRBJ1-5, with TRBD1 matching 8 bases. Germline-derived CDR1 and CDR2 are SGHVS and FQNEAQ. CDR3 length: 16 amino acids. V was clipped by 5 bases and J by 7 bases; unmatched bases: 13. The CDR3 DNA reads as TGTGCCAGCAGCGCCAAGACAGGGGAAAATCTGCAGCCCCAGCATTTT. It yields the protein CASSAKTGENLQPQHF.

This clone was observed a handful of times. The gene calls are TRBV25-1 and TRBJ2-5, with 7 positions matching TRBD2. The CDR3 consists of 17 residues. J lost 5 bases, V lost 2 bases, and 14 bases had no gene match. Germline-derived CDR1 and CDR2 are MGHDK and SYGVNS. CDR3 coding DNA: TGTGCCAGCAGTGAACTGATAACGAGCGGGGCGGGTGAGACCCAGTACTTC. This sequence encodes CASSELITSGAGETQYF.

This sequence joins TRBV19 and TRBJ2-7, with 8 bases that match TRBD1. The germline V gene encodes CDR1 LNHDA and CDR2 SQIVND (reference sequence). V trimming: 0 bases; J trimming: 3 bases; junction bases outside the gene matches: 1. This CDR3 contains 14 residues. The CDR3 loop reads CASSIETGVYEQYF. The DNA of the CDR3 is TGTGCCAGTAGTATAGAGACAGGGGTCTACGAGCAGTACTTC.

The genes are TRBV29-1 and TRBJ1-4; D not resolved. Trimming removed 4 bases from V and 3 bases from J, with 12 bases in between. The CDR3 contains 14 residues. Germline-derived CDR1 and CDR2 are SQVTM and ANQGSEA. Here the CDR3 reads CSVAHRQSNEKLFF. CDR3 nucleotides: TGCAGCGTTGCCCACAGACAATCTAATGAAAAACTGTTTTTT.

V gene TRBV24-1 combines with J gene TRBJ1-1; TRBD1 aligns across 9 bases. The V gene end was trimmed by 4 bases and the J gene end by 1 base; junction bases not matched to a gene: 6. The germline V gene encodes CDR1 KGHDR and CDR2 SFDVKD. CDR3 length: 16 residues. The CDR3 sequence is CATSDSETGGNTEAFF. DNA for the CDR3: TGTGCCACCAGTGACTCTGAGACAGGGGGGAACACTGAAGCTTTCTTT.

This clone was observed a few times. The chain has TRBV11-2 and TRBJ1-6; TRBD1 might be the D (6 bases). The CDR3 extends over 12 amino acids. The germline gives CDR1 SGHAT, CDR2 FQNNGV. V lost 4 bases to trimming and J lost 14 bases, with 12 bases between them. Here the CDR3 reads CASSSTGRALHF. As DNA, the CDR3 is TGTGCCAGCAGCTCTACAGGGAGGGCCCTCCACTTT. The full variable domain, completed using reference TRBV11-2 and TRBJ1-6, is EAGVAQSPRYKIIEKRQSVAFWCNPISGHATLYWYQQILGQGPKLLIQFQNNGVVDDSQLPKDRFSAERLKGVDSTLKIQPAKLEDSAVYLCASSSTGRALHFGNGTRLTVT.

This clone was found once. The chain couples TRBV6-2 or TRBV6-3 to TRBJ2-1; tentative D call: TRBD2 (7 bases). Germline CDR1 reads MNHEY; CDR2 reads SVGEGT. The germline V and J ends were trimmed by 6 bases and 10 bases, with 25 bases remaining between them. The CDR3 has 16 residues. The CDR3 region is CASSWSRRGRGPEQFF. The CDR3 DNA follows: TGTGCCAGCAGCTGGAGCCGGCGGGGGCGGGGTCCGGAGCAGTTCTTC.

The gene calls are TRBV29-1 and TRBJ1-1, with D possibly being TRBD1 (6 bases). The CDR3 is 13 amino acids. CDR1 and CDR2 from the germline V gene are SQVTM and ANQGSEA. Trimming pared 4 bases from V and 3 bases from J, leaving 12 bases between. The CDR3, as DNA: TGCAGCGTTGGATCCAGGGGTGACACTGAAGCTTTCTTT. Protein sequence: CSVGSRGDTEAFF.

The J gene is TRBJ1-5, the V gene TRBV10-2; D remains ambiguous. The V end lost 4 bases, the J end lost 7 bases, and 11 bases lay between the germline ends. Germline assignment: CDR1 WSHSY and CDR2 SAAADI. This CDR3 contains 13 residues. CDR3: CASSVTLGQPQHF. CDR3 coding DNA: TGCGCCAGCAGTGTCACTCTCGGGCAGCCCCAGCATTTT.

The CDR3 reads CASSANRGLEQYF. In nucleotides, the CDR3 is TGTGCCAGCAGCGCAAACAGGGGGCTCGAGCAGTACTTC. V gene TRBV7-2 combines with J gene TRBJ2-7; 9 bases line up with TRBD1. Trimming removed 5 bases from V and 6 bases from J; junction bases left unmatched: 5. The V gene's germline CDR1 is SGHTA and CDR2 FQGNSA. The CDR3 is 13 amino acids.

V gene TRBV11-2 combines with J gene TRBJ1-6; 8 nucleotides match TRBD1. Germline CDR1 is SGHAT and CDR2 is FQNNGV. V trimming: 4 bases; J trimming: 8 bases; junction bases outside the gene matches: 7. The CDR3 is 15 residues long. The CDR3 here is CASSSGQGGDSPLHF. The DNA of the CDR3 is TGTGCCAGCAGCTCAGGACAGGGAGGAGATTCACCCCTCCACTTT.

The V and J genes are TRBV2 and TRBJ2-3, with TRBD2 as a possible D gene (5 bases). The CDR3 consists of 13 residues. V was trimmed by 10 bases and J by 1 base, leaving 12 bases between them. Germline V gives CDR1 SNHLY, CDR2 FYNNEI. Here the CDR3 reads CATGVGGTDTQYF. The CDR3 nucleotides read TGTGCCACCGGGGTAGGCGGCACAGATACGCAGTATTTT.

The V call is TRBV5-4, the J call TRBJ1-1, with 9 bases fitting TRBD1. Trimming cost V 4 bases and J 4 bases; bases outside gene matches: 8. CDR1 and CDR2 (germline): SGHNT, YYREEE (reference sequence). This CDR3 spans 15 amino acids. The chain's CDR3 is CASSLATGGFTEAFF. The DNA of the CDR3 is TGTGCCAGCAGCCTAGCTACAGGGGGCTTCACTGAAGCTTTCTTT. Supplemented by reference TRBV5-4 and TRBJ1-1, the full variable domain reads ETGVTQSPTHLIKTRGQQVTLRCSSQSGHNTVSWYQQALGQGPQFIFQYYREEENGRGNFPPRFSGLQFPNYSSELNVNALELDDSALYLCASSLATGGFTEAFFGQGTRLTVV.

The chain links TRBV3-1 (or the pseudogene TRBV3-2) to TRBJ1-2; TRBD1 aligns across 11 bases. Germline assignment: CDR1 LGHDT and CDR2 YNNKEL (reference sequence). V was clipped by 3 bases and J by 7 bases; unmatched bases: 7. The CDR3 has 15 amino acids. CDR3: CASSQSDRGRLGYTF. DNA for the CDR3: TGTGCCAGCAGCCAGTCGGACAGGGGGCGTCTTGGCTACACCTTC.

The CDR3 sequence is CASSPNGGYEQYF. The DNA for the CDR3 is TGTGCCAGCAGCCCCAATGGGGGGTACGAGCAGTACTTC. The rearrangement links TRBV7-3 to TRBJ2-7, with D maybe TRBD2 (6 bases). Germline loops: CDR1 SGHTA, CDR2 FQGTGA. V shed 5 bases and J shed 4 bases, with 12 bases lying between them. The CDR3 is 13 residues long.

The V and J genes are TRBV10-3 and TRBJ2-1, with TRBD2 matching over 8 bases. This CDR3 has 14 residues. Germline V gene lookup returns CDR1 ENHRY and CDR2 SYGVKD. Trimming at V came to 8 bases and at J to 0 bases, leaving 3 bases not matched to a gene. The CDR3 reads CAIRGGTSYNEQFF. The DNA for the CDR3 is TGTGCCATCCGCGGGGGGACCTCCTACAATGAGCAGTTCTTC.

V gene TRBV12-3 or TRBV12-4 combines with J gene TRBJ1-1, with a possible D match to TRBD1 (6 bases). The CDR3 spans 13 residues. Deletions cut 9 bases from V and 3 bases from J, with 14 bases between. The CDR3 region is CASFRTEYTEAFF. The DNA for the CDR3 is TGTGCCAGTTTTAGGACAGAATACACTGAAGCTTTCTTT.